The rows below give T cell receptor beta chains drawn from one sample of a study of blood T cell repertoires in COVID-19. Some clones are missing from TCRdb's copy, which holds only in-frame ones; the method was immunoSEQ multiplex PCR. This table holds approximately 230,000 clones, about 83% found once. Sequencing was done on a sample of peripheral blood. The source of these receptors is a man older than 75 with acute or convalescent COVID-19. Each CDR3 is given with its conserved first and last residue. Each record gives: J gene, CDR3 length, clone size, V gene, CDR3 protein. Rows may omit the clone size; those that give it use once, few, many or a size class.

TRBJ2-7,15,few,TRBV6-5,CASSYSGGALYEQYF
TRBJ1-2,13,-,TRBV19,CATHPAGDHGYTF
TRBJ2-3,14,-,TRBV28,CATKGLGGSDTQYF
TRBJ1-5,14,-,TRBV28,CASSLFRGGQPQHF
TRBJ2-1,16,-,TRBV21-1,CASSKVGQGVVNEQFF
TRBJ2-5,13,once,TRBV3-1/TRBV3-2,CASSPGLPGTQYF
TRBJ1-2,14,-,TRBV6-5,CASNSGTGSYGYTF
TRBJ2-1,15,-,TRBV19,CASSIGGRGYNEQFF
TRBJ2-6,17,-,TRBV9,CASSVHAGDSGANVLTF
TRBJ2-7,14,-,TRBV18,CASSATGVGYEQYF
TRBJ2-1,10,few,TRBV25-1,CASSQIEQFF
TRBJ2-7,16,-,TRBV4-1,CASSQEPVNNYYEQYF
TRBJ2-3,16,-,TRBV2,CASSVRTGSRTDTQYF
TRBJ1-4,15,-,TRBV28,CASKLPQASNEKLFF
TRBJ2-5,12,few,TRBV7-9,CASSLDFTTQYF
TRBJ2-5,14,-,TRBV29-1,CSVEGQHTQETQYF
TRBJ1-2,13,-,TRBV5-6,CASSRDIIYGYTF
TRBJ2-1,17,-,TRBV27,CASSPRSRLAGRNEQFF
TRBJ2-7,13,-,TRBV6-6,CASSLTGLDEQYF
TRBJ2-1,16,-,TRBV5-6,CASSSGLAVTYNEQFF
TRBJ1-4,15,-,TRBV6-5,CASSLGLSPNEKLFF
TRBJ2-5,13,-,TRBV4-1,CASSQDREETQYF
TRBJ1-2,14,once,TRBV7-9,CASSLSQGSYGYTF
TRBJ2-1,15,-,TRBV5-1,CASSTLLAGGSEQFF
TRBJ1-1,14,-,TRBV2,CASTGQGPNTEAFF
TRBJ1-2,16,-,TRBV2,CASSEGLPGLNYGYTF
TRBJ2-3,14,-,TRBV7-2,CASSLAGVTDTQYF
TRBJ2-2,13,-,TRBV1,CTSSWRDTGELFF